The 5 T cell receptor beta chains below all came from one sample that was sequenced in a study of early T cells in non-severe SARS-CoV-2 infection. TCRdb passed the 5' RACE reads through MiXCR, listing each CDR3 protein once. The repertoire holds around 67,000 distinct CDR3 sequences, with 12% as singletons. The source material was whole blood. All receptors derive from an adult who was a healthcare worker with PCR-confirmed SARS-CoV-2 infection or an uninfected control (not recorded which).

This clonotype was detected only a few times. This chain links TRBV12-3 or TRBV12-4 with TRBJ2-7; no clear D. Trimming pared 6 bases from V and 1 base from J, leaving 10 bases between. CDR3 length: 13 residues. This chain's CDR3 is CASRTRVSYEQYF. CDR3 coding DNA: TGTGCCAGCAGAACGAGAGTATCCTACGAGCAGTACTTC.

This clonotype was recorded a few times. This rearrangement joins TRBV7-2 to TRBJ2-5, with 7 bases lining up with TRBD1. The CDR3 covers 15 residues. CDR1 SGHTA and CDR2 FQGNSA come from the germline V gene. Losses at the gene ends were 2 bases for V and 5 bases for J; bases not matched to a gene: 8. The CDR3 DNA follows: TGTGCCAGCAGCTTACAGGGTACAGGGGAGGAGACCCAGTACTTC. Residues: CASSLQGTGEETQYF.

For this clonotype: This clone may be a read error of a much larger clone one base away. The CDR3 region has the DNA TGTGCCAGCAGCGTAGTAGGGACAGGATACAATAAGCAGTTCTTC. Translation: CASSVVGTGYNKQFF. The chain joins TRBV9 to TRBJ2-1; 8 positions match TRBD1. Germline V CDR1 and CDR2: SGDLS, YYNGEE. The CDR3 has 15 amino acids.

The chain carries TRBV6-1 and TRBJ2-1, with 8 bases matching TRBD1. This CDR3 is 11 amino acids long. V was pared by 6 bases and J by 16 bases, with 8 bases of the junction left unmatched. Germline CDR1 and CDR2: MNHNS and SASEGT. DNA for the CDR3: TGTGCCAGCAGCGACAGGGGAGAAGAATTCTTC. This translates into CASSDRGEEFF.

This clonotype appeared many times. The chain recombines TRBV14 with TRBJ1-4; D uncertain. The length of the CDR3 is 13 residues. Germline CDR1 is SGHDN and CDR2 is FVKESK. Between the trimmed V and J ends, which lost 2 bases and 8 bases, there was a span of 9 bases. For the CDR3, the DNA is TGTGCCAGCAGCCAACCCCCGGACGAAAAACTGTTTTTT. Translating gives CASSQPPDEKLFF.